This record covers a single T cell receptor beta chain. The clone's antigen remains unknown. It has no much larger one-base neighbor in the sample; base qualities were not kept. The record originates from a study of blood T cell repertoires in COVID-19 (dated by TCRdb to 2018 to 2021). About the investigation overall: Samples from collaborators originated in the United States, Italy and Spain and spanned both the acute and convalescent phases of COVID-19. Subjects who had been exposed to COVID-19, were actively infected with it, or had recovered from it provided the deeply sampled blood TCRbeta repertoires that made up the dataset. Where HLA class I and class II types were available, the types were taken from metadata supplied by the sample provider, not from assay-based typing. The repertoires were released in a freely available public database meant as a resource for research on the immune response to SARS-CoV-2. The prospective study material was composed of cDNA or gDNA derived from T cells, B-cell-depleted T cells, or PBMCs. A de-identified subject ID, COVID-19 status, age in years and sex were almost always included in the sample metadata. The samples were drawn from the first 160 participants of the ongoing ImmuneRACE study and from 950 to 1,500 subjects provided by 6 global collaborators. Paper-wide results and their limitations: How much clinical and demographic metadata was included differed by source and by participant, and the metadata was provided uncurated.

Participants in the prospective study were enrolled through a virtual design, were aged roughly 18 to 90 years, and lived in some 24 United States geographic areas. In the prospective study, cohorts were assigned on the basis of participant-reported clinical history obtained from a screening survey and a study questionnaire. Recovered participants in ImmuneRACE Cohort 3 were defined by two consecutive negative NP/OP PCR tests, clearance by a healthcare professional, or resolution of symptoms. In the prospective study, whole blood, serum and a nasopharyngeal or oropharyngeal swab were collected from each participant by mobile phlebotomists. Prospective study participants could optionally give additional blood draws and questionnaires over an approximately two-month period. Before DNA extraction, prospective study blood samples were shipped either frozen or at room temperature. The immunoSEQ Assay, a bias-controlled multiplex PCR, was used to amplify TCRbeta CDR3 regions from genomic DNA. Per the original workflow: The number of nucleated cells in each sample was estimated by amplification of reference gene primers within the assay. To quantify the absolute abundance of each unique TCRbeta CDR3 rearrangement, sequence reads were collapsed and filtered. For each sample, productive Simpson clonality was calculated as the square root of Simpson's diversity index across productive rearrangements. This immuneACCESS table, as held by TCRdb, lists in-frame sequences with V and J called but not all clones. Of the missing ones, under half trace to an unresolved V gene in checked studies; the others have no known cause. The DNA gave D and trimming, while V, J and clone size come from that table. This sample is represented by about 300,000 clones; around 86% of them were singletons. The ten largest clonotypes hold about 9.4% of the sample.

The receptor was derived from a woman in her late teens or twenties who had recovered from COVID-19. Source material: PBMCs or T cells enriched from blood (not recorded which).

For the CDR3, the sequence is CASSLDHLAGGLNNEQFF. The nucleotides are TGTGCCAGCAGCTTAGATCACCTAGCGGGAGGGCTTAACAATGAGCAGTTCTTC. The V gene is TRBV7-3 and the J gene is TRBJ2-1, and 12 junction bases match TRBD2. Inclusive of the bounding cysteine and phenylalanine, the CDR3 is 18 residues long. The read is trimmed to its CDR3 DNA, 54 bases read in frame from base 1. Looking up the germline V gene yields CDR1 SGHTA and CDR2 FQGTGA. Clipping removes 2 bases from V and 5 bases from J, with 10 as the unmatched junction base count.